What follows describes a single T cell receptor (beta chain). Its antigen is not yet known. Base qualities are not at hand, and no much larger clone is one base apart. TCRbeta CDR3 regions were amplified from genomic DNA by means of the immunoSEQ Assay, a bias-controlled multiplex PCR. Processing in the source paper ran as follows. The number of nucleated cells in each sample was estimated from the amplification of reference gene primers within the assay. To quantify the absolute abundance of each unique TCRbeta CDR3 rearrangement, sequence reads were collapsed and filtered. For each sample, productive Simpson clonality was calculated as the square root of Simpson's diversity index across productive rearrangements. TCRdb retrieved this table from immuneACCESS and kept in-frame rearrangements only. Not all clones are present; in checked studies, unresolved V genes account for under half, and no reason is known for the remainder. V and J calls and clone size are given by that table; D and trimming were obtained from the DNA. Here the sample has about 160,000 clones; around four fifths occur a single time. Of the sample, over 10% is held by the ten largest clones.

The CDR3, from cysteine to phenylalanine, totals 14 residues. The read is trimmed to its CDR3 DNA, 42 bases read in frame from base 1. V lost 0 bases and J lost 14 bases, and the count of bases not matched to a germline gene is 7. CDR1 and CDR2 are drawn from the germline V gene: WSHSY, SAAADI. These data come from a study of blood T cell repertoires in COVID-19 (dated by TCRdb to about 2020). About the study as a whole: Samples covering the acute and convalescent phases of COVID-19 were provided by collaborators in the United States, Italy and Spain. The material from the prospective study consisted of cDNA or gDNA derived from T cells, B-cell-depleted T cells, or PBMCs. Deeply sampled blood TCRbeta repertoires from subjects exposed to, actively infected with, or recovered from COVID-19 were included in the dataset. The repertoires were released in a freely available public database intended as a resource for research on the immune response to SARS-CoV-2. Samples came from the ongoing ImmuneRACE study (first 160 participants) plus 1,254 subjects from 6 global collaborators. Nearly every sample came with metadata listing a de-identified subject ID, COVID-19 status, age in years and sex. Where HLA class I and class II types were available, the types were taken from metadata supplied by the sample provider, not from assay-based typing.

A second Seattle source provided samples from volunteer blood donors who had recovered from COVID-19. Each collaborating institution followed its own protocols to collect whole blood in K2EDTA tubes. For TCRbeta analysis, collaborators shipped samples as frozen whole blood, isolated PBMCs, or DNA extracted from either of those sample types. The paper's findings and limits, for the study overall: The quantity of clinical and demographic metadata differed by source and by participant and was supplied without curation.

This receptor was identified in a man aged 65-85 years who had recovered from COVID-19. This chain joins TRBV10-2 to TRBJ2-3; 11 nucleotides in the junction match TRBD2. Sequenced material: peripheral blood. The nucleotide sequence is TGCGCCAGCAGTGAGTCGGGACTAGCGGTGGGTTTGTATTTT. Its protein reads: CASSESGLAVGLYF.